The 30 T cell receptor beta chains given below trace back to one sample, sequenced in a study of cytomegalovirus exposure and HLA in healthy donors. The PCR had 60 Vbeta and 13 Jbeta primers. Data came from immunoSEQ multiplex PCR; TCRdb stores just in-frame clones and leaves some out. The sample comprises some 120,000 clones, 80% of which are singletons, and roughly 3% rests with the top ten. The material sequenced was PBMCs. All receptors derive from a male donor in good health and CMV-seronegative.

This chain uses TRBV10-3 with TRBJ2-7, with 11 bases lining up with TRBD2. The germline gives CDR1 ENHRY, CDR2 SYGVKD. CDR3 length: 15 amino acids. The junction had 9 bases not matched to a gene; V was cut back by 7 bases and J by 4 bases. DNA for the CDR3: TGTGCCATCAACCGGCCTAGCGGGGGGCAATACGAGCAGTACTTC. It is translated as CAINRPSGGQYEQYF.

The chain is built from TRBV30 and TRBJ1-1; 7 bases agree with TRBD1. This CDR3 comprises 16 residues. V shed 6 bases and J 1 base; nucleotides not matched to a gene: 14. Germline CDR1 is GTSNPN and CDR2 is SVGIG (reference sequence). CDR3 protein: CACPPSTGSSNTEAFF. CDR3 in DNA: TGTGCCTGCCCTCCCTCGACAGGGTCTTCGAACACTGAAGCTTTCTTT.

This CDR3 is CASSYPQGGDNSPLHF. The CDR3 DNA sequence: TGTGCCAGCAGTTACCCCCAGGGAGGAGATAATTCACCCCTCCACTTT. The chain has TRBV28 and TRBJ1-6; D is perhaps TRBD1 (5 bases). Germline values: CDR1 MDHEN, CDR2 SYDVKM. The V and J ends lost 4 bases and 5 bases respectively, with 15 bases between them. The CDR3 loop spans 16 amino acids.

In its sample, this clone was seen once. This rearrangement joins TRBV7-9 to TRBJ2-7, with TRBD1 identical over 8 bases. CDR3 length: 16 amino acids. CDR1 and CDR2 from the germline V gene are SEHNR and FQNEAQ (reference sequence). V dropped 5 bases and J dropped 1; count of bases not matched to a gene: 10. CDR3 nucleotide sequence: TGTGCCAGCAGCCGAGGCCCACGGGACAGGTCCTACGAGCAGTACTTC. It codes for CASSRGPRDRSYEQYF.

This rearrangement joins TRBV14 to TRBJ1-3; TRBD1 matches at 7 bases. Germline loops: CDR1 SGHDN, CDR2 FVKESK. There are 15 residues in the CDR3. The trim removed 5 bases at V and 0 bases at J, leaving 4 bases unmatched. This chain's CDR3 is CASSGRDSSGNTIYF. CDR3 bases: TGTGCCAGCAGCGGCCGGGACAGCTCTGGAAACACCATATATTTT.

This rearrangement joins TRBV27 to TRBJ1-1, with 9 bases fitting TRBD1. V trimming: 5 bases; J trimming: 0 bases; junction bases outside the gene matches: 7. The germline gives CDR1 MNHEY, CDR2 SMNVEV (reference sequence). This CDR3 comprises 16 residues. The CDR3 coding sequence is TGTGCCAGCAGTGCCGGGACAGGGCTCATGAACACTGAAGCTTTCTTT. Residues: CASSAGTGLMNTEAFF.

This chain joins TRBV9 and TRBJ2-7; weak D call: TRBD1 (5 bases). CDR3 length equals 13 residues. V lost 3 bases and J 5 bases, leaving 12 bases between the germline ends. From germline, CDR1 is SGDLS and CDR2 YYNGEE. DNA of the CDR3: TGTGCCAGCAGCGCTAGTCAGGGCAACGAGCAGTACTTC. Residues: CASSASQGNEQYF.

This chain connects TRBV7-8 to TRBJ2-7; tentative D call: TRBD1 (6 bases). Germline V gene lookup returns CDR1 SGHVS and CDR2 FQNEAQ. The germline V and J ends were trimmed by 8 bases and 0 bases, with 8 bases remaining between them. The CDR3 runs 12 residues. DNA for the CDR3: TGTGCCAGCCTGGACAGCTCCTACGAGCAGTACTTC. Amino acids: CASLDSSYEQYF.

The chain couples TRBV6-6 to TRBJ2-1; possible D gene TRBD1, 6 bases. Trimming left V 4 bases short and J 8 bases short, with 9 bases between. Per the germline V gene, CDR1 is MNHNY and CDR2 is SVGAGI (reference sequence). The length of the CDR3 is 12 residues. The CDR3 DNA sequence: TGTGCCAGCAGTTCCAGGGGCGATGAGCAGTTCTTC. This sequence encodes CASSSRGDEQFF.

Written as DNA, the CDR3 is TGTGCCAGCAGCCTGAGCACAGATACGCAGTATTTT. This gives the protein CASSLSTDTQYF. V usage is TRBV5-4 and J usage is TRBJ2-3, with D hard to call. Trimming shortened V by 4 bases and J by 0 bases, and 3 bases separated the two germline ends. CDR1 is SGHNT, CDR2 YYREEE, per germline (reference sequence). The CDR3 spans 12 residues.

The CDR3 bases are TGTGCCAGCAGCTTGGGTTCCGGGACAGGGAATGAAAAACTGTTTTTT. Translated, it gives CASSLGSGTGNEKLFF. The chain employs TRBV5-4 and TRBJ1-4, with 9 bases identical to TRBD1. The CDR3 is made up of 16 amino acids. Looked up from germline, CDR1 is SGHNT and CDR2 is YYREEE (reference sequence). Germline trimming cut 0 bases from V and 5 bases from J; bases unmatched to any gene: 5.

This chain joins TRBV11-2 and TRBJ1-1, with 8 bases identical to TRBD1. This CDR3 has 16 amino acids. Germline trimming cut 5 bases from V and 4 bases from J; bases unmatched to any gene: 12. CDR1 SGHAT and CDR2 FQNNGV come from the germline V gene. DNA of the CDR3: TGTGCCAGCAGCCCCCTCGTTGGGACAGGCACCACTGAAGCTTTCTTT. Amino acid sequence: CASSPLVGTGTTEAFF.

The chain recombines TRBV2 with TRBJ2-2, with D perhaps matching TRBD2 (7 bases). Deletions cut 3 bases from V and 5 bases from J, with 13 bases between. CDR3 length: 15 residues. CDR1 and CDR2 from the germline V gene are SNHLY and FYNNEI. CDR3 coding DNA: TGTGCCAGCAGTGAGGCAGGGAGGGGGACCGGGGAGCTGTTTTTT. This sequence encodes CASSEAGRGTGELFF.

The chain recombines TRBV11-2 with TRBJ1-2, with D possibly TRBD1 on 6 matching bases. Germline V gene lookup returns CDR1 SGHAT and CDR2 FQNNGV. The CDR3 contains 14 residues. V was clipped by 1 base and J by 7 bases, with 13 bases between them. DNA of the CDR3: TGTGCCAGCAGCTTAGTCACAGGGATGAGTGGCTACACCTTC. Translating it yields CASSLVTGMSGYTF. The variable domain in full, completed from reference TRBV11-2 and TRBJ1-2, reads EAGVAQSPRYKIIEKRQSVAFWCNPISGHATLYWYQQILGQGPKLLIQFQNNGVVDDSQLPKDRFSAERLKGVDSTLKIQPAKLEDSAVYLCASSLVTGMSGYTFGSGTRLTVV.

This chain connects TRBV5-5 to TRBJ2-1; 8 nucleotides match TRBD2. The germline V gene has CDR1 SGHKS and CDR2 YYEKEE (reference sequence). This CDR3 has 18 residues. The V and J ends lost 2 bases and 6 bases, in that order; junction bases with no gene match: 16. The CDR3 region has the DNA TGTGCCAGCAGCTTTTTGGGACGCTCGACTAGCGTTCGCAATGAGCAGTTCTTC. Protein: CASSFLGRSTSVRNEQFF.

The chain couples TRBV5-5 to TRBJ2-5, with TRBD1 matching over 7 bases. The end of the DNA fits TRBJ2-7 better, so the J call may be wrong. Germline CDR1 is SGHKS and CDR2 is YYEKEE (reference sequence). The CDR3 spans 15 residues. CDR3 nucleotides: TGTGCCAGCAGCTTGGTATCGGGACAGCTCTACGAGCAGTACTTC. This sequence encodes CASSLVSGQLYEQYF.

V usage is TRBV15 and J usage is TRBJ2-7; 7 bases match TRBD1. J gave up 3 bases and V 5 bases, and 7 bases lay outside the gene matches. Germline assignment: CDR1 LNHNV and CDR2 YYDKDF (reference sequence). This CDR3 spans 14 amino acids. CDR3 residues: CATSRRQGSYEQYF. CDR3 DNA: TGTGCCACCAGCCGGAGACAGGGAAGCTACGAGCAGTACTTC.

The rearrangement joins TRBV7-2 to TRBJ1-6, with a weak D call TRBD1 (6 bases). The V end was cut by 4 bases, the J end by 6 bases, with 10 bases between. This CDR3 has 14 residues. Germline assignment: CDR1 SGHTA and CDR2 FQGNSA. CDR3 sequence: CASSSTGLNSPLHF. The CDR3 bases are TGTGCCAGCAGCTCGACAGGTCTTAATTCACCCCTCCACTTT.

The chain links TRBV19 to TRBJ2-3, with D unclear. The CDR3 runs to 18 residues. Trimming stripped 1 base from V and 6 bases from J, with 23 bases between. Germline V gene lookup returns CDR1 LNHDA and CDR2 SQIVND (reference sequence). The CDR3 sequence: CASSIVQRRVKTADTQYF. The CDR3 bases are TGTGCCAGTAGTATAGTCCAACGCCGGGTAAAAACGGCTGATACGCAGTATTTT.

V is TRBV28 and J is TRBJ2-7, with TRBD1 identical over 9 bases. J gave up 3 bases and V 7 bases, and 4 bases lay outside the gene matches. The CDR3 contains 13 residues. Germline lookup yields CDR1 MDHEN and CDR2 SYDVKM. CDR3 coding DNA: TGTGCCAGCACCCTGACAGGGGGCTACGAGCAGTACTTC. Encoded protein: CASTLTGGYEQYF.

This chain uses TRBV9 with TRBJ2-3; 8 bases are a match to TRBD2. V lost 3 bases to trimming and J lost 0 bases; unmatched junction nucleotides: 3. CDR3 length: 15 residues. The germline V gene encodes CDR1 SGDLS and CDR2 YYNGEE. In DNA form, the CDR3 reads TGTGCCAGCAGCGAAACTAGCGGTAGCACAGATACGCAGTATTTT. Translating it yields CASSETSGSTDTQYF.

The J gene is TRBJ1-2, the V gene TRBV7-9, with D unresolved. This CDR3 comprises 12 residues. Germline values: CDR1 SEHNR, CDR2 FQNEAQ (reference sequence). Trimming stripped 5 bases from V and 2 bases from J, with 6 bases between. CDR3 DNA sequence: TGTGCCAGCAGCCCAGTCAACTATGGCTACACCTTC. Translating gives CASSPVNYGYTF.

The V gene is TRBV5-6, the J gene TRBJ1-5, with unresolved D. V shed 3 bases and J shed 6 bases, with 7 bases lying between them. The CDR3 loop spans 12 amino acids. Germline assignment: CDR1 SGHDT and CDR2 YYEEEE. Written as DNA, the CDR3 is TGTGCCAGCAGCTCGCATAGTCAGCCCCAGCATTTT. This encodes CASSSHSQPQHF.

The chain employs TRBV7-2 and TRBJ1-3; D uncertain. Trimming removed 3 bases at V and 0 bases at J, with 9 bases between. The germline gives CDR1 SGHTA, CDR2 FQGNSA. CDR3 length equals 15 residues. The CDR3 spells CASSLAISSGNTIYF. The DNA for the CDR3 is TGTGCCAGCAGCTTGGCCATCAGCTCTGGAAACACCATATATTTT.

The rearrangement joins TRBV5-1 to TRBJ2-3, with unresolved D. The CDR3 sequence is 13 residues long. CDR1 is SGHRS and CDR2 is YFSETQ in the germline V gene. The V end lost 4 bases, the J end lost 2 bases, and 8 bases lay between the germline ends. CDR3 bases: TGCGCCAGCAGCCGGCAGGCCACAGATACGCAGTATTTT. Residues: CASSRQATDTQYF. The variable domain in full, completed from reference TRBV5-1 and TRBJ2-3, reads KAGVTQTPRYLIKTRGQQVTLSCSPISGHRSVSWYQQTPGQGLQFLFEYFSETQRNKGNFPGRFSGRQFSNSRSEMNVSTLELGDSALYLCASSRQATDTQYFGPGTRLTVL.

The V call is TRBV6-1, the J call TRBJ1-2; D is possibly TRBD1 (5 bases). The V gene's germline CDR1 is MNHNS and CDR2 SASEGT. V was shortened by 6 bases and J by 2 bases, with 16 bases between the two germline ends. The CDR3 runs to 15 residues. CDR3 amino acids: CASRSQIDRNYGYTF. The CDR3 DNA sequence: TGTGCCAGCAGAAGTCAAATTGACAGAAACTATGGCTACACCTTC.

This clone showed up just once. The rearrangement uses TRBV15 and TRBJ1-1; 7 bases match TRBD1. J gave up 0 bases and V 0 bases, and 13 bases lay outside the gene matches. The CDR3 length is 19 residues. Germline CDR1 is LNHNV and CDR2 is YYDKDF (reference sequence). CDR3 DNA sequence: TGTGCCACCAGCAGAGATTATTGGCAGGGGGTATTATTGAACACTGAAGCTTTCTTT. Translating it yields CATSRDYWQGVLLNTEAFF.

The V gene is TRBV10-3, the J gene TRBJ1-1; 10 bases align to TRBD1. This CDR3 region has 13 residues. CDR1 and CDR2 (germline): ENHRY, SYGVKD. Trimming at V came to 9 bases and at J to 4 bases, leaving 5 bases not matched to a gene. DNA for the CDR3: TGTGCCATAGCCGGGACAGGGGCCACTGAAGCTTTCTTT. Protein: CAIAGTGATEAFF.

The DNA for the CDR3 is TGTGCCAGCAGTTACATGGGACAGGGGTACGAGCAGTACTTC. It is translated as CASSYMGQGYEQYF. The V call is TRBV6-5, the J call TRBJ2-7; 10 nucleotides match TRBD1. Germline CDR1 reads MNHEY; CDR2 reads SVGAGI. Trimming removed 2 bases from V and 4 bases from J; junction bases left unmatched: 2. The CDR3 consists of 14 residues.

Note on this clone: One end of the junction is discordant with germline, which a read error may explain. The rearrangement links TRBV7-9 to TRBJ2-7; D possibly corresponds to TRBD1 (7 bases). Germline V CDR1 and CDR2: SEHNR, FQNEAQ (reference sequence). This CDR3 contains 16 residues. The CDR3 DNA is TGTTCCAGCAGCAACCGCAGGGGGGTTAATTTCACGGAGCAGTACTTC. Its translation: CSSSNRRGVNFTEQYF.